The clone carrying this TCR beta chain has at least ten counts. The antigen is undetermined. This same CDR3 is encoded by further DNA sequences in the sample. The data are from a study of metastatic and nonmetastatic thyroid tumors. Study-wide background: Across peripheral blood and tumor or nodule tissue samples taken from malignant and benign thyroid patients, the repertoires were compared with one another. Study results and caveats: Significantly greater TCR beta diversity was reportedly found in malignant thyroid tumors than in benign nodules (in blood and tumor).

Authors' analysis steps: The authors used CDR3 differences across clinicopathological groups to build a distant-metastasis classifier for papillary thyroid cancer. Through MiXCR, TCRdb re-clonotyped the PCR reads. The V and J calls and clone size come from TCRdb's table, not from the authors' own analysis. The sample comprises roughly 35,000 clones, roughly 18% of which are singletons, and 5.5% to 7.5% rests with the top ten. Treatment of any kind had been given to no patient before thyroid surgery. Sequencing input: blood. The receptor was derived from a female donor with papillary thyroid cancer or a benign thyroid nodule (not recorded which). Some clones in this sample may be carry-over from other donors' samples.

The CDR3 DNA reads TGTGCCAGCAGCTTATCCGGGACAGCGAGCGACGAGCAGTACTTC. Its translation is CASSLSGTASDEQYF. V usage is TRBV7-8 and J usage is TRBJ2-7, with TRBD1 identical over 7 bases. CDR1 is SGHVS, CDR2 FQNEAQ, per germline. This CDR3 region has 15 residues. The trim removed 2 bases at V and 5 bases at J, leaving 9 bases unmatched.